The TCR beta chain described here comes from a study of shared clonotypes between healthy human individuals. Germline V CDR1 and CDR2: SGHVS, FQNEAQ. Between the trimmed V and J ends, which lost 3 bases and 2 bases, there was a span of 8 bases. The CDR3 length is 13 residues. Sequencing used immunoSEQ multiplex PCR; TCRdb keeps in-frame clones, though not all of them. The data contain about 330,000 clones, roughly 70% of them singletons. The receptor comes from a man aged 25 to 45 in good health. V is TRBV7-8 and J is TRBJ2-7; D call uncertain. The sequenced sample consisted of memory CD4+ T cells sorted from blood. Subset meaning: CD45RA-negative fraction. The CDR3 reads CASSLAPPYEQYF. The CDR3 DNA is TGTGCCAGCAGCTTGGCCCCTCCCTACGAGCAGTACTTC.